A single sample is the source of the 26 T cell receptor beta chains below, sequenced in a study of cytotoxic CD8 clonotypes in ibrutinib-treated CLL. Clones were sequenced by immunoSEQ multiplex PCR, and TCRdb holds only the in-frame ones, with some missing. The sample has 150,000 or so clones; roughly three quarters are singletons. Specimen: PBMCs, collected after 12 months of ibrutinib treatment. These receptors were obtained from a human donor with chronic lymphocytic leukemia.

This chain connects TRBV18 to TRBJ1-3; the D is unclear. CDR1 and CDR2 (germline): KGHSH, LQKENI. The CDR3 extends over 16 amino acids. V shed 1 base and J shed 2 bases, with 12 bases lying between them. CDR3 DNA: TGTGCCAGCTCACCACGTGATGGAATGACTGGAAACACCATATATTTT. This sequence encodes CASSPRDGMTGNTIYF.

The chain combines TRBV7-2 with TRBJ1-2; 12 bases match TRBD1. Germline V CDR1 and CDR2: SGHTA, FQGNSA. The V and J ends lost 5 bases and 7 bases, in that order; junction bases with no gene match: 11. The CDR3 spans 16 residues. CDR3 region: CASSVFLGQGAIGYTF. The DNA of the CDR3 is TGTGCCAGCAGCGTTTTTTTGGGACAGGGGGCTATTGGCTACACCTTC.

The chain employs TRBV6-6 and TRBJ2-7; 8 bases map to TRBD1. This CDR3 comprises 14 residues. Germline values: CDR1 MNHNY, CDR2 SVGAGI (reference sequence). J lost 3 bases, V lost 5 bases, and 6 bases had no gene match. CDR3 in DNA: TGTGCCAGCAGTCGGGACAGGACTCTCTACGAGCAGTACTTC. It yields the protein CASSRDRTLYEQYF.

The chain is built from TRBV4-2 and TRBJ1-1, with unresolved D. The germline V and J ends were trimmed by 0 bases and 5 bases, with 7 bases remaining between them. The CDR3 loop spans 13 amino acids. Per the germline V gene, CDR1 is LGHNA and CDR2 is YNFKEQ. The CDR3 reads CASSQDRRTEAFF. The CDR3 DNA reads TGTGCCAGCAGCCAAGATCGACGGACTGAAGCTTTCTTT.

The chain recombines TRBV27 with TRBJ2-5, with unresolved D. The CDR3 is 13 residues long. The V gene's germline CDR1 is MNHEY and CDR2 SMNVEV (reference sequence). V was cut by 6 bases and J by 5 bases, with 13 bases left in between. CDR3 loop: CASSSNGGETQYF. Here the CDR3 DNA reads TGTGCCAGCAGCTCAAACGGTGGGGAGACCCAGTACTTC.

V gene TRBV10-3 combines with J gene TRBJ2-5; TRBD2 matches 15 bases. The CDR3 has 15 residues. The germline CDR1 and CDR2 sequences are ENHRY and SYGVKD. Trimming removed 5 bases from V and 4 bases from J; junction bases left unmatched: 2. CDR3 in amino acids: CAISPGLAGGETQYF. The CDR3 bases are TGTGCCATCAGTCCGGGACTAGCGGGAGGAGAGACCCAGTACTTC.

V and J are TRBV5-1 and TRBJ2-5, with 10 nucleotides matching TRBD2. J lost 3 bases, V lost 4 bases, and 6 bases had no gene match. There are 15 residues in the CDR3. CDR1 and CDR2 from the germline V gene are SGHRS and YFSETQ. This chain's CDR3 is CASSTSGTSEETQYF. In DNA, the CDR3 is TGCGCCAGCAGCACGTCCGGGACTAGCGAAGAGACCCAGTACTTC.

V is TRBV5-6 and J is TRBJ2-2; 7 positions agree with TRBD1. V lost 4 bases to trimming and J lost 0 bases; unmatched junction nucleotides: 0. The length of the CDR3 is 14 residues. Germline lookup yields CDR1 SGHDT and CDR2 YYEEEE. The CDR3 DNA reads TGTGCCAGCAGCGGGACAGCGAACACCGGGGAGCTGTTTTTT. Protein: CASSGTANTGELFF. The variable domain in full, completed from reference TRBV5-6 and TRBJ2-2, reads DAGVTQSPTHLIKTRGQQVTLRCSPKSGHDTVSWYQQALGQGPQFIFQYYEEEERQRGNFPDRFSGHQFPNYSSELNVNALLLGDSALYLCASSGTANTGELFFGEGSRLTVL.

The chain links TRBV2 to TRBJ2-7; D may be TRBD1 (5 bases). Deletions cut 6 bases from V and 3 bases from J, with 6 bases between. Looked up from germline, CDR1 is SNHLY and CDR2 is FYNNEI. The CDR3 consists of 11 residues. As DNA, the CDR3 is TGTGCCAGCAGGGACATCTACGAGCAGTACTTC. This sequence encodes CASRDIYEQYF. Variable domain in full (rest from reference TRBV2 and TRBJ2-7): EPEVTQTPSHQVTQMGQEVILRCVPISNHLYFYWYRQILGQKVEFLVSFYNNEISEKSEIFDDQFSVERPDGSNFTLKIRSTKLEDSAMYFCASRDIYEQYFGPGTRLTVT.

The chain is built from TRBV4-3 and TRBJ2-5; D assignment may be TRBD1 or TRBD2 (5 bases each). There are 16 residues in the CDR3. Germline V gene lookup returns CDR1 LGHNA and CDR2 YSLEER. Trimming took off 1 base at V and 4 bases at J, with 16 bases between the two ends. The CDR3 bases are TGCGCCAGCAGCCAAGCTATCGGGGCGCAGTCAGAGACCCAGTACTTC. This translates into CASSQAIGAQSETQYF.

The chain links TRBV11-2 to TRBJ2-7; D is undetermined. From germline, CDR1 is SGHAT and CDR2 FQNNGV. The CDR3 sequence is 14 residues long. The V and J ends lost 1 base and 2 bases respectively, with 9 bases between them. DNA for the CDR3: TGTGCCAGCAGCTTAGTTCAGATTACCTACGAGCAGTACTTC. Amino acid sequence: CASSLVQITYEQYF.

This clone was recorded a few times. The rearrangement joins TRBV7-9 to TRBJ1-2; D is ambiguous. CDR3 length equals 14 residues. The V and J ends lost 3 bases and 1 base respectively, with 9 bases between them. Germline CDR1 reads SEHNR; CDR2 reads FQNEAQ (reference sequence). CDR3 in DNA: TGTGCCAGCAGCTTCGTACAGCTTAACTATGGCTACACCTTC. This gives the protein CASSFVQLNYGYTF.

This clone was observed a few times. V and J are TRBV7-9 and TRBJ2-7, with D possibly TRBD2 on 5 matching bases. Germline CDR1 and CDR2: SEHNR and FQNEAQ (reference sequence). Trimming left V 3 bases short and J 3 bases short, with 12 bases between. The CDR3 has 14 residues. CDR3 sequence reads: CASSLGANSYEQYF. CDR3 in DNA: TGTGCCAGCAGCTTGGGAGCCAACAGCTACGAGCAGTACTTC. Combining the CDR3 with reference TRBV7-9 and TRBJ2-7 gives the whole variable domain DTGVSQNPRHKITKRGQNVTFRCDPISEHNRLYWYRQTLGQGPEFLTYFQNEAQLEKSRLLSDRFSAERPKGSFSTLEIQRTEQGDSAMYLCASSLGANSYEQYFGPGTRLTVT.

The chain recombines TRBV4-1 with TRBJ1-5, with D tentatively TRBD1 (6 bases). The germline V gene encodes CDR1 MGHRA and CDR2 YSYEKL. The germline V and J ends were trimmed by 2 bases and 1 base, with 9 bases remaining between them. The CDR3 spans 15 residues. The CDR3 bases are TGCGCCAGCAGCCAACCTGGACAGAGCAATCAGCCCCAGCATTTT. Amino acid sequence: CASSQPGQSNQPQHF.

This chain connects TRBV7-2 to TRBJ2-1, with 15 bases aligning to TRBD2. Germline CDR1 reads SGHTA; CDR2 reads FQGNSA. CDR3 length equals 18 residues. V shed 1 base, J shed 3 bases, and the junction held 4 bases outside the gene matches. In DNA, the CDR3 is TGTGCCAGCAGCTTAGAAGGGACTAGCGGGAGGCACTACAATGAGCAGTTCTTC. As protein: CASSLEGTSGRHYNEQFF.

The rearrangement joins TRBV27 to TRBJ2-1; D ambiguous. The CDR3 contains 16 residues. V lost 5 bases and J lost 10, with 24 bases in between. Germline V gives CDR1 MNHEY, CDR2 SMNVEV (reference sequence). The CDR3 region has the DNA TGTGCCAGCAGTCCCTCCCGACTCCGCTCTCGCCGCGAGCAGTTCTTC. It is translated as CASSPSRLRSRREQFF.

This chain uses TRBV10-3 with TRBJ2-1, with 9 bases identical to TRBD2. The germline gives CDR1 ENHRY, CDR2 SYGVKD. There are 16 residues in the CDR3. J gave up 9 bases and V 9 bases, and 18 bases lay outside the gene matches. The CDR3 sequence: CAIHPGGLAAYSEQFF. CDR3 nucleotide sequence: TGTGCCATACATCCTGGGGGACTAGCAGCATATAGTGAGCAGTTCTTC.

CDR3 sequence reads: CASSSIVGRGPLYEQYF. The DNA for the CDR3 is TGTGCCAGCAGCTCCATAGTCGGCAGGGGACCACTTTACGAGCAGTACTTC. This chain uses TRBV7-8 with TRBJ2-7; a possible D gene is TRBD1 (6 bases). Germline V gene lookup returns CDR1 SGHVS and CDR2 FQNEAQ. Trimming took 4 bases from V and 4 from J, leaving 23 bases between them. This CDR3 region has 17 residues.

This chain connects TRBV19 to TRBJ1-2; 8 positions agree with TRBD1. J was trimmed by 8 bases and V by 7 bases; bases with no gene match: 9. In germline, CDR1 is LNHDA, CDR2 SQIVND (reference sequence). The CDR3 loop spans 13 amino acids. CDR3 residues: CASNEQGAMGYTF. The CDR3 coding sequence is TGTGCCAGTAATGAGCAGGGGGCCATGGGCTACACCTTC.

The V gene is TRBV7-8, the J gene TRBJ2-1, with 11 bases that match TRBD2. Trimming removed 5 bases from V and 6 bases from J; junction bases left unmatched: 3. The CDR3 spans 14 residues. Germline CDR1 is SGHVS and CDR2 is FQNEAQ. The CDR3 region has the DNA TGTGCCAGCAGCCTGGGACTAGCGGCCAATGAGCAGTTCTTC. It translates to CASSLGLAANEQFF.

The chain uses TRBV6-6 and TRBJ1-4; D unresolved. Trimming left V 6 bases short and J 8 bases short, with 10 bases between. This CDR3 has 12 residues. Germline V gene lookup returns CDR1 MNHNY and CDR2 SVGAGI (reference sequence). CDR3 nucleotides: TGTGCCAGCAGGGCTTCGGGGGAAAAACTGTTTTTT. As protein: CASRASGEKLFF.

The V call is TRBV11-1, the J call TRBJ1-2, with 8 bases aligning to TRBD1. There are 17 residues in the CDR3. Per the germline V gene, CDR1 is SGHAT and CDR2 is FQDESV (reference sequence). The V and J ends lost 1 base and 0 bases, in that order; junction bases with no gene match: 7. The CDR3 spells CASSLEGTGRPNYGYTF. CDR3 sequence (DNA): TGTGCCAGCAGCTTAGAGGGGACAGGCCGTCCTAACTATGGCTACACCTTC.

The rearrangement joins TRBV6-1 to TRBJ1-5; D not resolved. Trimming removed 5 bases from V and 0 bases from J, with 11 bases in between. Germline CDR1 MNHNS, CDR2 SASEGT. The CDR3 is made up of 15 amino acids. The CDR3 is CASSRQSNSNQPQHF. DNA of the CDR3: TGTGCCAGCAGTCGTCAGAGTAATAGCAATCAGCCCCAGCATTTT.

The chain links TRBV29-1 to TRBJ1-1; 7 positions agree with TRBD1. CDR3 size: 14 residues. Per the germline V gene, CDR1 is SQVTM and CDR2 is ANQGSEA. Losses at the gene ends were 4 bases for V and 1 base for J; bases not matched to a gene: 6. The CDR3 nucleotides are TGCAGCGTTGGGGGGGACAGATGGAACACTGAAGCTTTCTTT. Its protein product is CSVGGDRWNTEAFF.

V usage is TRBV5-1 and J usage is TRBJ1-4, with D maybe TRBD1 (5 bases). In germline, CDR1 is SGHRS, CDR2 YFSETQ. Trimming pared 4 bases from V and 5 bases from J, leaving 12 bases between. The CDR3 has 14 residues. The DNA of the CDR3 is TGCGCCAGCAGCCCGGGGACGGAAAATGAAAAACTGTTTTTT. Its translation: CASSPGTENEKLFF. Looking up the rest from reference TRBV5-1 and TRBJ1-4 gives the full variable domain: KAGVTQTPRYLIKTRGQQVTLSCSPISGHRSVSWYQQTPGQGLQFLFEYFSETQRNKGNFPGRFSGRQFSNSRSEMNVSTLELGDSALYLCASSPGTENEKLFFGSGTQLSVL.

The rearrangement uses TRBV9 and TRBJ2-1; D remains unclear. CDR3 length: 15 residues. V dropped 0 bases and J dropped 2 bases, with 9 bases sitting between them. Germline V gives CDR1 SGDLS, CDR2 YYNGEE. CDR3 loop: CASSVGIGTYNEQFF. The CDR3 DNA reads as TGTGCCAGCAGCGTAGGTATAGGGACCTACAATGAGCAGTTCTTC.